Described below is a single T cell receptor (beta chain) sequence and its context. Its binding antigen is unknown. Base qualities are not recorded, but no much larger clone differs from it by a single base. The data derive from a study of PD-1 blockade in classical Hodgkin lymphoma (dated by TCRdb to about 2020). About the full investigation: Nivolumab dosing was 3 mg/kg intravenously every 2 weeks, continuing until either disease progression or unacceptable toxicity. To define a peripheral blood immune signature of response to PD-1 blockade in classical Hodgkin lymphoma, the study combined TCR beta sequencing with CyTOF.

Sample time point, as interpreted from the label and publication: cycle 2 day 1 (C2D1) of nivolumab. All trial patients had relapsed after autologous stem cell transplantation, with cohorts A, B and C differing in prior brentuximab vedotin exposure. The trial cohort comprised fewer than 65 patients with relapsed/refractory classical Hodgkin lymphoma whose best overall responses were complete response, partial response or progressive disease. In the multi-cohort phase II CheckMate 205 trial, trial patients received single-agent nivolumab. Best overall response was determined by an independent review committee according to the 2007 International Working Group response criteria. PBMCs from the trial were collected at three points: immediately before nivolumab initiation (C1D1), and during therapy at cycle 2 day 1 and cycle 4 day 1. Peripheral blood was collected in 8 mL Vacutainer Cell Preparation Tubes, from which PBMCs were isolated by centrifugation and then cryopreserved.

Overall study outcomes, separate from this receptor: Only a single clinical trial cohort was studied, and what caused the repertoire differences, possibly disease activity or prior therapy, remained undefined. Baseline diversity similar to that of newly diagnosed patients was observed in trial patients achieving complete response, whereas significantly lower diversity was observed in partial responders and progressors. Baseline TCR diversity was reported as lower in newly diagnosed patients than in healthy donors, and lower still in relapsed/refractory patients. A significant rise by C4D1 was seen in CD4+ but not CD8+ TCR diversity (p=0.0027 vs p=0.16), with the rise being most apparent in complete responders (p=0.02). Patients starting nivolumab less than 1 year after ASCT had lower diversity and were excluded from later analyses to avoid confounding by immune reconstitution.

Relative to germline, V is 7 bases shorter and J is 0 bases shorter, with 7 bases between their ends. From the germline V gene (reference sequence), CDR1 is LNHDA and CDR2 is SQIVND. There are 13 amino acids in the CDR3, from cysteine to phenylalanine inclusive. The CDR3 DNA has 39 bases and is translated from base 1. The Qiagen DNeasy kit was used to extract genomic DNA both from unsorted PBMCs and from the negatively selected CD4+ and CD8+ fractions. TCR beta CDR3 regions were subjected to amplification by immunoSEQ multiplex PCR with primers that anneal to V and J segments. A synthetic immune receptor repertoire was used to minimize amplification bias, and any residual bias was removed computationally once sequencing was done. In the original analysis: Custom Python scripts were used to quantify repertoire diversity as the Shannon entropy index. The unsorted, CD4+ and CD8+ repertoires were each analyzed separately, with the exception of combined analyses, where CD4+ and CD8+ sequences were merged in silico. Clonal expansion was defined as a frequency increase of at least 2-fold after treatment compared with C1D1, and clones undetected at baseline were assigned a pseudocount of 0.5. Clones with 0 or 1 copy at C1D1 were classified as singleton clones, and clones with 2 or more copies were classified as non-singleton clones. Clones expanded in unsorted samples were annotated as CD4+, CD8+ or unknown by matching protein sequences in sorted samples from the same patient. Wilcoxon tests on paired samples were used to test diversity changes from C1D1 to C4D1. In its TCRdb copy, this immuneACCESS table keeps in-frame sequences only and misses some clones. Where compared with another copy, unresolved V genes explain less than half of these, and the others have no known cause. The DNA was the basis for D and trimming; V, J and clone size are from that table. The sample yields around 91,000 clones; about four fifths were counted once. The ten top clones hold 15% to 20% of the sample.

The TCR was taken from a human donor with classical Hodgkin lymphoma. The chain joins TRBV19 to TRBJ2-1; no confident D gene assignment can be made. The material sequenced was peripheral blood mononuclear cells (PBMCs), taken before the second cycle of nivolumab. The DNA sequence is TGTGCCAGTACCCGGAGCTCCTACAATGAGCAGTTCTTC. The resulting protein is CASTRSSYNEQFF.